What follows are 24 T cell receptor beta chains derived from one specimen sequenced in a study of T-cell memory formation after mild COVID-19. From the 5' RACE reads, TCRdb called clonotypes with MiXCR, one entry per CDR3 protein. Of under 200,000 distinct CDR3 sequences in the sample, roughly 28% were seen once. Sequenced sample: PBMCs or a T cell subset sorted from them (not recorded which). The receptors here all came from an adult woman who had mild COVID-19 (a few samples of this study predate the infection). Cell type and time point are not known.

CDR3 protein: CASSGGWAAGELFF. The CDR3 coding sequence is TGTGCCAGCAGCGGAGGGTGGGCGGCCGGGGAGCTGTTTTTT. The chain joins TRBV7-2 to TRBJ2-2; D may be TRBD2 (6 bases). Germline CDR1 reads SGHTA; CDR2 reads FQGNSA. The CDR3 is 14 residues long. The V end lost 5 bases, the J end lost 6 bases, and 13 bases lay between the germline ends.

This clonotype was counted once. This rearrangement joins TRBV27 to TRBJ2-7, with 9 bases fitting TRBD2. This CDR3 region has 15 residues. CDR1 MNHEY and CDR2 SMNVEV come from the germline V gene (reference sequence). Trimming cost V 2 bases and J 2 bases; bases outside gene matches: 4. The DNA for the CDR3 is TGTGCCAGCAGTTTAAGGGCTAGCGGGACCTACGAGCAGTACTTC. This gives the protein CASSLRASGTYEQYF.

The chain is built from TRBV20-1 and TRBJ2-5, with TRBD1 as a possible D gene (5 bases). This CDR3 has 15 amino acids. Germline V gene sequence: CDR1 DFQATT, CDR2 SNEGSKA (reference sequence). V gave up 2 bases and J gave up 5 bases, with 18 bases separating them. The CDR3 DNA follows: TGCAGTGCTAGATATTCGGGCAGGGTGATGGAGACCCAGTACTTC. This encodes CSARYSGRVMETQYF.

This clonotype has a handful of counts. V gene TRBV2 combines with J gene TRBJ2-7; 7 bases are a match to TRBD1. Losses at the gene ends were 6 bases for V and 4 bases for J; bases not matched to a gene: 12. The CDR3 covers 15 residues. Germline assignment: CDR1 SNHLY and CDR2 FYNNEI. CDR3 protein: CASRAGTEVGYEQYF. The CDR3 DNA reads as TGTGCCAGCAGGGCCGGGACAGAGGTGGGTTACGAGCAGTACTTC. The variable domain in full, with the rest retrieved from reference TRBV2 and TRBJ2-7, is EPEVTQTPSHQVTQMGQEVILRCVPISNHLYFYWYRQILGQKVEFLVSFYNNEISEKSEIFDDQFSVERPDGSNFTLKIRSTKLEDSAMYFCASRAGTEVGYEQYFGPGTRLTVT.

This clonotype was picked up a small number of times. The chain joins TRBV18 to TRBJ2-1; TRBD2 agrees at 7 bases. Trimming at V came to 3 bases and at J to 16 bases, leaving 12 bases not matched to a gene. CDR1 is KGHSH and CDR2 is LQKENI in the germline V gene. The CDR3 has 13 amino acids. Here the CDR3 reads CASSPPAGVSLFF. Written as DNA, the CDR3 is TGTGCCAGCTCACCTCCGGCGGGAGTTTCCCTTTTCTTC. Complete variable domain (other parts from reference TRBV18 and TRBJ2-1): NAGVMQNPRHLVRRRGQEARLRCSPMKGHSHVYWYRQLPEEGLKFMVYLQKENIIDESGMPKERFSAEFPKEGPSILRIQQVVRGDSAAYFCASSPPAGVSLFFGPGTRLTVL.

The chain uses TRBV7-9 and TRBJ2-6; D gene ambiguous. The CDR3 spans 15 residues. V lost 5 bases and J lost 0, with 8 bases in between. The germline CDR1 and CDR2 sequences are SEHNR and FQNEAQ (reference sequence). The CDR3 coding sequence is TGTGCCAGCAGCCCGTGGACCTCTGGGGCCAACGTCCTGACTTTC. This translates into CASSPWTSGANVLTF.

This chain uses TRBV7-9 with TRBJ2-1; 8 bases match TRBD2. Trimming cost V 4 bases and J 4 bases; bases outside gene matches: 6. In germline, CDR1 is SEHNR, CDR2 FQNEAQ (reference sequence). The CDR3 contains 15 residues. The CDR3 is CASSYQRELYNEQFF. The CDR3 bases are TGTGCCAGCAGCTACCAGCGGGAGCTATACAATGAGCAGTTCTTC. The full variable domain, rest sourced from reference TRBV7-9 and TRBJ2-1, is DTGVSQNPRHKITKRGQNVTFRCDPISEHNRLYWYRQTLGQGPEFLTYFQNEAQLEKSRLLSDRFSAERPKGSFSTLEIQRTEQGDSAMYLCASSYQRELYNEQFFGPGTRLTVL.

The chain uses TRBV18 and TRBJ1-5; D not certain. Germline V CDR1 and CDR2: KGHSH, LQKENI. This CDR3 contains 18 residues. V lost 3 bases, J lost 6 bases, and 24 bases lay in between. The CDR3, as DNA: TGTGCCAGCTCACCTGATACCCACGGGCCCACCCTCGGTCAGCCCCAGCATTTT. It translates to CASSPDTHGPTLGQPQHF.

This clonotype has just a few counts. The chain couples TRBV9 to TRBJ2-7; D uncertain. The CDR3 sequence is 14 residues long. The germline CDR1 and CDR2 sequences are SGDLS and YYNGEE. The V and J ends lost 0 bases and 0 bases respectively, with 7 bases between them. The CDR3 DNA sequence: TGTGCCAGCAGCGTAGGGGCCAGCTCCTACGAGCAGTACTTC. Its translation is CASSVGASSYEQYF. Full variable domain (rest looked up from reference TRBV9 and TRBJ2-7): DSGVTQTPKHLITATGQRVTLRCSPRSGDLSVYWYQQSLDQGLQFLIQYYNGEERAKGNILERFSAQQFPDLHSELNLSSLELGDSALYFCASSVGASSYEQYFGPGTRLTVT.

This clonotype appeared a few times. CDR3 protein: CASSFDSYEQYF. CDR3 bases: TGCGCCAGCAGCTTCGACAGCTACGAGCAGTACTTC. The chain is built from TRBV5-1 and TRBJ2-7, with D possibly TRBD1 on 5 matching bases. CDR1 SGHRS and CDR2 YFSETQ come from the germline V gene. The CDR3 spans 12 residues. The V end lost 2 bases, the J end lost 3 bases, and 6 bases lay between the germline ends.

J is TRBJ2-5 and V is TRBV10-3; 10 nucleotides agree with TRBD1. Germline CDR1 ENHRY, CDR2 SYGVKD. Trimming cost V 10 bases and J 3 bases; bases outside gene matches: 2. This CDR3 has 12 amino acids. CDR3 region: CATGTGEETQYF. The CDR3 nucleotides read TGTGCCACCGGGACAGGGGAAGAGACCCAGTACTTC.

The chain combines TRBV18 with TRBJ2-7, with D possibly being TRBD1 or TRBD2 (5 bases each). This CDR3 is 15 amino acids long. Germline values: CDR1 KGHSH, CDR2 LQKENI. V was trimmed by 5 bases and J by 3 bases, leaving 17 bases between them. Written as DNA, the CDR3 is TGTGCCAGCTCAGCAACCGGGACGGCAGACTACGAGCAGTACTTC. Translating gives CASSATGTADYEQYF.

This clonotype was seen a few times. This chain links TRBV11-2 with TRBJ2-6; D call uncertain. The V gene's germline CDR1 is SGHAT and CDR2 FQNNGV. Trimming shortened V by 5 bases and J by 0 bases, and 14 bases separated the two germline ends. CDR3 length equals 17 residues. The CDR3 DNA follows: TGTGCCAGCAGCCAAGGGAACGGTAACTCTGGGGCCAACGTCCTGACTTTC. Translation gives CASSQGNGNSGANVLTF.

The gene calls are TRBV2 and TRBJ1-6; TRBD1 might be the D (6 bases). The CDR3 covers 13 residues. In germline, CDR1 is SNHLY, CDR2 FYNNEI. Between the trimmed V and J ends, which lost 0 bases and 10 bases, there was a span of 7 bases. The CDR3 DNA sequence: TGTGCCAGCAGTGAAGCAGGGGGGTCACCCCTCCACTTT. Translated: CASSEAGGSPLHF.

The V gene is TRBV20-1, the J gene TRBJ1-3, with unresolved D. The CDR3 contains 11 residues. The V end lost 6 bases, the J end lost 4 bases, and 7 bases lay between the germline ends. From germline, CDR1 is DFQATT and CDR2 SNEGSKA (reference sequence). The DNA of the CDR3 is TGCAGTGCAGTACAAGGAAACACCATATATTTT. Encoded protein: CSAVQGNTIYF.

The rearrangement links TRBV12-3 or TRBV12-4 to TRBJ2-1, with a possible D match to TRBD2 (6 bases). The CDR3 length is 10 residues. V was cut by 5 bases and J by 10 bases, with 6 bases left in between. CDR3 sequence reads: CASSRGEQFF. The CDR3 DNA sequence: TGTGCCAGCAGTCGGGGGGAGCAGTTCTTC.

The table lists this clonotype with a few counts. The chain carries TRBV9 and TRBJ2-7, with 7 bases matching TRBD2. The junction had 7 bases not matched to a gene; V was cut back by 0 bases and J by 7 bases. CDR3 size: 14 residues. Germline values: CDR1 SGDLS, CDR2 YYNGEE. Here the CDR3 DNA reads TGTGCCAGCAGCGTAGGTGGGAGGGCCGGTGAGCAGTACTTC. As protein: CASSVGGRAGEQYF.

A few counts support this clonotype. The rearrangement uses TRBV9 and TRBJ2-7; 8 bases fit TRBD1. Germline V gives CDR1 SGDLS, CDR2 YYNGEE. The CDR3 has 15 residues. Germline trimming cut 0 bases from V and 9 bases from J; bases unmatched to any gene: 11. CDR3 nucleotide sequence: TGTGCCAGCAGCGTAGAGGACAGGGCCCTATCGGGGCAGTACTTC. The encoded protein is CASSVEDRALSGQYF.

This clonotype was counted a few times. The rearrangement joins TRBV6-2 or TRBV6-3 to TRBJ2-3; 7 bases line up with TRBD2. This CDR3 contains 15 residues. The V and J ends lost 6 bases and 1 base, in that order; junction bases with no gene match: 7. The germline V gene has CDR1 MNHEY and CDR2 SVGEGT. The DNA for the CDR3 is TGTGCCAGCAGCCGAGCGGGACGGGGCACAGATACGCAGTATTTT. Translation: CASSRAGRGTDTQYF.

The genes are TRBV5-1 and TRBJ2-5; no definite D call. V gave up 3 bases and J gave up 1 base, with 4 bases separating them. Germline V gene lookup returns CDR1 SGHRS and CDR2 YFSETQ. The CDR3 runs to 12 residues. CDR3 loop: CASSSGQETQYF. In DNA, the CDR3 is TGCGCCAGCAGCTCGGGCCAAGAGACCCAGTACTTC.

The rearrangement uses TRBV25-1 and TRBJ2-3, with 14 bases lining up with TRBD2. J was trimmed by 3 bases and V by 4 bases; bases with no gene match: 6. The CDR3 sequence is 17 residues long. Germline CDR1 reads MGHDK; CDR2 reads SYGVNS. The CDR3 protein is CASSGTSGGPRTDTQYF. CDR3 coding DNA: TGTGCCAGCAGTGGGACTAGCGGGGGGCCTCGAACAGATACGCAGTATTTT. The complete variable domain, with remaining parts taken from reference TRBV25-1 and TRBJ2-3, reads EADIYQTPRYLVIGTGKKITLECSQTMGHDKMYWYQQDPGMELHLIHYSYGVNSTEKGDLSSESTVSRIRTEHFPLTLESARPSHTSQYLCASSGTSGGPRTDTQYFGPGTRLTVL.

This clonotype was found a few times. The V and J genes are TRBV27 and TRBJ2-7; D gene uncertain. The germline V gene encodes CDR1 MNHEY and CDR2 SMNVEV (reference sequence). This CDR3 spans 13 amino acids. The V and J ends lost 6 bases and 4 bases respectively, with 13 bases between them. DNA for the CDR3: TGTGCCAGCAGCCCCCTGGGCCAGTACGAGCAGTACTTC. It codes for CASSPLGQYEQYF.

The rearrangement uses TRBV5-1 and TRBJ2-2; D may match TRBD1 or TRBD2 (5 bases each). This CDR3 is 17 amino acids long. CDR1 and CDR2 from the germline V gene are SGHRS and YFSETQ. The V gene lost 4 bases and the J gene lost 0 bases, with 16 bases spanning the gap. In DNA form, the CDR3 reads TGCGCCAGCAGCCCTTTCCAGAGGGACCCGAACACCGGGGAGCTGTTTTTT. Its protein product is CASSPFQRDPNTGELFF.

The genes are TRBV11-1 and TRBJ2-7; TRBD1 aligns across 9 bases. Germline-derived CDR1 and CDR2 are SGHAT and FQDESV (reference sequence). V was pared by 5 bases and J by 4 bases, with 6 bases of the junction left unmatched. The CDR3 runs 14 residues. This chain's CDR3 is CASSIDRGYYEQYF. The CDR3 DNA is TGTGCCAGCAGCATCGACAGGGGGTATTACGAGCAGTACTTC.